These T cell receptor beta chains were read from a single sample in a study of blood T cell repertoires in COVID-19. The protocol was immunoSEQ multiplex PCR, while the TCRdb copy is restricted to in-frame clones and leaves out a portion. The data show 200,000 to 250,000 clones, roughly 79% seen once. Sample: peripheral blood. These receptors originate from a woman older than 75 with COVID-19, enrolled during active disease. CDR3s include the opening cysteine and the closing phenylalanine or tryptophan. Each record gives: clone size, D gene, V gene, J gene, CDR3 DNA, CDR3 protein. D genes are given only for firm matches. Size tells how often a clone was seen (once, few, many) or the class of an expanded clone, and some rows leave it out.

>-|-|TRBV27|TRBJ2-7
TGTGCCAGCAGTCGCAGACTAACAGAGTTCTACGAGCAGTACTTC
CASSRRLTEFYEQYF
>-|TRBD2|TRBV18|TRBJ2-2
TGTGCCAGCTCACCCCCGGGACTATTGGTCGGGGAGCTGTTTTTT
CASSPPGLLVGELFF
>-|-|TRBV12-2|TRBJ2-5
TGTGCAAGTCGCTTAGCAGCGAGGGGGGGGCAAGAGACCCAGTACTTC
CASRLAARGGQETQYF
>-|-|TRBV3-1/TRBV3-2|TRBJ2-2
TGTGCCAGCAGCCCCTCCTACACCGGGGAGCTGTTTTTT
CASSPSYTGELFF
>-|TRBD1|TRBV19|TRBJ2-7
TGTGCCAGTAGTATAGCCGGGACAGGGCTCTACGAGCAGTACTTC
CASSIAGTGLYEQYF
>-|-|TRBV12-3/TRBV12-4|TRBJ1-2
TGTGCCAGCAGTCCCCATAACTATGGCTACACCTTC
CASSPHNYGYTF
>-|-|TRBV3-1/TRBV3-2|TRBJ2-2
TGTGCCAGCAGCCCCCCCTGGGGGCAGGGCGGGGAGCTGTTTTTT
CASSPPWGQGGELFF
>-|-|TRBV28|TRBJ1-1
TGTGCCAGCAGAACCTACCGGCGGGGAAGTGGCACTGAAGCTTTCTTT
CASRTYRRGSGTEAFF
>-|-|TRBV7-8|TRBJ1-4
TGTGCCAGCAGCTTAGGTCGGTGGGGCAGCTCAAATGAAAAACTGTTTTTT
CASSLGRWGSSNEKLFF
>-|TRBD1|TRBV5-1|TRBJ1-4
TGCGCCAGCAGCCCATTCTCTCGGACAGGGGCCCAGGTGAAACTGTTTTTT
CASSPFSRTGAQVKLFF
>few|TRBD1|TRBV20-1|TRBJ1-5
TGCAGTGCTAGTCTGCCGACAGGGAAGGGCAATCAGCCCCAGCATTTT
CSASLPTGKGNQPQHF
>-|TRBD2|TRBV29-1|TRBJ2-1
TGCAGCGCGCGGGGGGTTATCGATGAGCAGTTCTTC
CSARGVIDEQFF
>-|-|TRBV27|TRBJ2-4
TGTGCCAGCAGTTCAGAAGCCAAAAACATTCAGTACTTC
CASSSEAKNIQYF
>-|-|TRBV7-3|TRBJ2-3
TGTGCCAGCAGCTTATACACAGGCACAGATACGCAGTATTTT
CASSLYTGTDTQYF
>-|TRBD2|TRBV12-5|TRBJ2-1
TGTGCTAGTGGTTTGACGACTAGCGGGGGGTTAAGCTCCTACAATGAGCAGTTCTTC
CASGLTTSGGLSSYNEQFF
>-|TRBD1|TRBV18|TRBJ2-1
TGTGCCAGCTCAAAGGGACAGGGGGTCGATGAGCAGTTCTTC
CASSKGQGVDEQFF
>-|-|TRBV11-2|TRBJ1-5
TGTGCCAGCAGCTTAGGGCTAGATCAGCCCCAGCATTTT
CASSLGLDQPQHF
>-|-|TRBV7-2|TRBJ1-4
TGTGCCAGCAGCCCCTCCCCGACAGCAACTAATGAAAAACTGTTTTTT
CASSPSPTATNEKLFF
>-|TRBD1|TRBV30|TRBJ2-7
TGTGCCTGGAGTGTAGGAGGACAGGGGGCGTACTTC
CAWSVGGQGAYF
>-|TRBD1|TRBV19|TRBJ1-2
TGTGCCACCCACTCTCGGACAGGGGGGTATGGCTACACCTTC
CATHSRTGGYGYTF
>-|TRBD2|TRBV28|TRBJ2-7
TGTGCCAGCAGTTTCGGCGGGAGCTTGGAACAGTACTTC
CASSFGGSLEQYF
>-|-|TRBV3-1/TRBV3-2|TRBJ2-5
TGTGCCAGCAGCCTAGGGAGGAGACAGGGTCAAGAGACCCAGTACTTC
CASSLGRRQGQETQYF
>-|TRBD2|TRBV29-1|TRBJ2-2
TGCAGCGCCGGGATAGCGGGAGGGCCTACCGGGGAGCTGTTTTTT
CSAGIAGGPTGELFF
>-|TRBD1|TRBV24-1|TRBJ1-1
TGTGCCACCTACTCCCCGGGACAGGAGACCTTGTGGACTGAAGCTTTCTTT
CATYSPGQETLWTEAFF
>-|-|TRBV12-3/TRBV12-4|TRBJ2-1
TGTGCCAGCAGAGGGGATTCCTACAATGAGCAGTTCTTC
CASRGDSYNEQFF
>-|-|TRBV7-9|TRBJ1-1
TGTGCCAGCAGCCATCTCACCGACATGAACACTGAAGCTTTCTTT
CASSHLTDMNTEAFF
>-|-|TRBV7-2|TRBJ2-3
TGTGCCAGCAGCCTTAAAGGGACTTACACAGATACGCAGTATTTT
CASSLKGTYTDTQYF
>once|-|TRBV24-1|TRBJ2-3
TGTGCCACCAGTGACTCTCACACCCCAGATACGCAGTATTTT
CATSDSHTPDTQYF
>-|TRBD1|TRBV5-6|TRBJ1-2
TGTGCCAGCAGCGTTTACGGACAGGCCTATGGCTACACCTTC
CASSVYGQAYGYTF
>once|TRBD1|TRBV3-1/TRBV3-2|TRBJ1-6
TGTGCCAGCAGCCAACGCCGGGACAGAAACTCACCCCTCCACTTT
CASSQRRDRNSPLHF
>-|TRBD2|TRBV5-1|TRBJ2-1
TGCGCCAGCAGCTTTTCTGGCGGGGGGGCCTGGGAGCAGTTCTTC
CASSFSGGGAWEQFF
>-|-|TRBV30|TRBJ1-3
TGTGCCTGGAGCGGGGGAGCTTTGAGCTCTGGAAACACCATATATTTT
CAWSGGALSSGNTIYF
>few|-|TRBV2|TRBJ1-5
TGTGCCGGGCGAACTGATAGCAATCAGCCCCAGCATTTT
CAGRTDSNQPQHF
>-|-|TRBV7-9|TRBJ1-5
TGTGCCAGCAGCCCTGGGAGTCAGCCCCAGCATTTT
CASSPGSQPQHF
>-|-|TRBV28|TRBJ1-5
TGTGCCAGCAGTTCGGGGAGCGGGTACAATCAGCCCCAGCATTTT
CASSSGSGYNQPQHF
>-|-|TRBV5-1|TRBJ2-2
TGCGCCAGCAGCTTAATAAACACCGGGGAGCTGTTTTTT
CASSLINTGELFF
>few|-|TRBV6-5|TRBJ1-2
TGTGCCAGCGGGTGGCAGGGGATGGATCAGGGCTACACCTTC
CASGWQGMDQGYTF
>-|TRBD1|TRBV6-5|TRBJ1-1
TGTGCCAGCGCGGACAGGGGGAGAACTGAAGCTTTCTTT
CASADRGRTEAFF
>-|-|TRBV2|TRBJ2-7
TGTGCCAGCAGCGCCGGACAGACCTACGAGCAGTACTTC
CASSAGQTYEQYF
>once|TRBD1|TRBV6-6|TRBJ1-2
TGTGCCAGCAGTTACCTGGCGGCAGGGGGCGGCTACACCTTC
CASSYLAAGGGYTF
>-|TRBD1|TRBV4-2|TRBJ1-3
TGTGCCAGCCGCCGACTCTTCTCCGGGACAGGGACCGGAAACACCATATATTTT
CASRRLFSGTGTGNTIYF
>few|-|TRBV7-9|TRBJ1-5
TGTGCCAGCAGCGGGGGGGGACCCCCACAGCCCCAGCATTTT
CASSGGGPPQPQHF
>-|-|TRBV5-6|TRBJ1-2
TGTGCCAGCAGCTTGATACAGGCCCATGGCTACACCTTC
CASSLIQAHGYTF
>-|TRBD2|TRBV5-1|TRBJ2-1
TGCGCCAGCCGACTAGCGGGAGGGCCCTACAATGAGCAGTTCTTC
CASRLAGGPYNEQFF